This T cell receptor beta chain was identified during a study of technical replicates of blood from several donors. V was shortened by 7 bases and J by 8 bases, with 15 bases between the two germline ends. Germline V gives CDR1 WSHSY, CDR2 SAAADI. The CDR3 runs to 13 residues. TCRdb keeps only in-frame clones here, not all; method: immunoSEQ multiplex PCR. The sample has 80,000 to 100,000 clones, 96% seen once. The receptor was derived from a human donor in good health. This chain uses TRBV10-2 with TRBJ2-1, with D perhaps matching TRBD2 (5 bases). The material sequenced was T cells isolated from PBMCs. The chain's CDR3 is CASTPGVGDEQFF. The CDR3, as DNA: TGCGCCAGCACACCCGGAGTCGGGGATGAGCAGTTCTTC.